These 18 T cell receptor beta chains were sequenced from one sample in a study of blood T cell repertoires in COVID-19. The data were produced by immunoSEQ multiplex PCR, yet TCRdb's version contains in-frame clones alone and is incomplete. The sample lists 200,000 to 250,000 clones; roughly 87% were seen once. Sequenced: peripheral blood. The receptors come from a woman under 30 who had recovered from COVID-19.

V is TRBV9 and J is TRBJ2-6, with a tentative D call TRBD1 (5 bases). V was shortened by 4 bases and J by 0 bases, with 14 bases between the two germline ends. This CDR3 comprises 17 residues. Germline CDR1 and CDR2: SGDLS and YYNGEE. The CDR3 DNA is TGTGCCAGCAGCCACCGGACAAAAGACTCTGGGGCCAACGTCCTGACTTTC. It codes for CASSHRTKDSGANVLTF.

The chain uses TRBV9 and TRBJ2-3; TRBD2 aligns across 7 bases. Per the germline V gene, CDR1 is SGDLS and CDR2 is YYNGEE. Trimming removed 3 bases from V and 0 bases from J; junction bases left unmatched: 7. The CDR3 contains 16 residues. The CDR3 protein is CASSGGGSGSTDTQYF. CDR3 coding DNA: TGTGCCAGCAGCGGCGGGGGTAGCGGAAGCACAGATACGCAGTATTTT.

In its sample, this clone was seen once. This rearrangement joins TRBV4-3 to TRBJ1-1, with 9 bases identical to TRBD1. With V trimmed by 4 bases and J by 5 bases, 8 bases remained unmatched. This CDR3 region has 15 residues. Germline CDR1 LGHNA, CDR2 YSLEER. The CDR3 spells CASSPGQGRETEAFF. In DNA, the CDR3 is TGCGCCAGCAGCCCCGGACAGGGGAGAGAGACTGAAGCTTTCTTT.

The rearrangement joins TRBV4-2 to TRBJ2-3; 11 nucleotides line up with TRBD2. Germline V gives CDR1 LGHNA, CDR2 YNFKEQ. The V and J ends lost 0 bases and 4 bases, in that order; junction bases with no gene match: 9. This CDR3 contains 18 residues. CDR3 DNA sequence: TGTGCCAGCAGCCAAGATTTAACTAGCGGGAGCCGCCCAGATACGCAGTATTTT. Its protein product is CASSQDLTSGSRPDTQYF.

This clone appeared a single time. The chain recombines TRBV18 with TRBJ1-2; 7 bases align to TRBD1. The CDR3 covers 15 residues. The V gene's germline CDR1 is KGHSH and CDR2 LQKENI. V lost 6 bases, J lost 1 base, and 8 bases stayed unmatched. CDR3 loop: CASSLGQRDNYGYTF. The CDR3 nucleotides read TGTGCCAGCTCGTTGGGACAGAGAGATAACTATGGCTACACCTTC.

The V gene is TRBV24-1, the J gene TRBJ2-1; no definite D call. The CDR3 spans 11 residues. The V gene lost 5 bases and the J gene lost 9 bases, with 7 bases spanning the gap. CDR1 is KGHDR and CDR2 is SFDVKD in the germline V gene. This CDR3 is CATSVGFEQFF. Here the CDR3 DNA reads TGTGCCACCAGTGTCGGGTTTGAGCAGTTCTTC.

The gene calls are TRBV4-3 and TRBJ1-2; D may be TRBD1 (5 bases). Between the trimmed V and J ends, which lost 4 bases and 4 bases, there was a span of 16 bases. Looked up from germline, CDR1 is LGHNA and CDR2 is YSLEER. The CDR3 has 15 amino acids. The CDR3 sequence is CASSPSVGGGYGYTF. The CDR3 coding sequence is TGCGCCAGCAGCCCCTCTGTGGGGGGAGGCTATGGCTACACCTTC.

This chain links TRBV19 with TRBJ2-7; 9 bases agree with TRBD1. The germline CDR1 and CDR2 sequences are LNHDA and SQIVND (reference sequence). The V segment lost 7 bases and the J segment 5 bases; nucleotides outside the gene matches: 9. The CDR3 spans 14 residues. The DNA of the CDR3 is TGTGCCAGTATGAAACAGGGGGCGGCAAACGAGCAGTACTTC. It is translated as CASMKQGAANEQYF.

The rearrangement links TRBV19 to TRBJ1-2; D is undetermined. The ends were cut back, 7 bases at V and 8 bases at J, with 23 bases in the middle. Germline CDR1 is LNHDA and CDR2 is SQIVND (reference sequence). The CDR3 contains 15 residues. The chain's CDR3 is CASIQRGSPIPGYTF. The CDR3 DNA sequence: TGTGCCAGTATTCAAAGAGGCAGCCCTATTCCCGGCTACACCTTC.

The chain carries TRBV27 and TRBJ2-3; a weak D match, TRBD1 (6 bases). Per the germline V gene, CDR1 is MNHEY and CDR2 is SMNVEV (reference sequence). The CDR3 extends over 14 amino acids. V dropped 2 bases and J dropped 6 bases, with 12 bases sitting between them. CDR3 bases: TGTGCCAGCAGTTTACTAACAGGGATGGATACGCAGTATTTT. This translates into CASSLLTGMDTQYF.

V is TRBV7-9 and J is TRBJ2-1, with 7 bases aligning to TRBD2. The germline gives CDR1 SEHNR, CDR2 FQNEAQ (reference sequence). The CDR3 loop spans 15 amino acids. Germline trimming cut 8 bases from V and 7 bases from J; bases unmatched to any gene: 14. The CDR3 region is CASANEGTKWNEQFF. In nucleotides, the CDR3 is TGTGCCAGCGCCAACGAAGGGACTAAATGGAATGAGCAGTTCTTC.

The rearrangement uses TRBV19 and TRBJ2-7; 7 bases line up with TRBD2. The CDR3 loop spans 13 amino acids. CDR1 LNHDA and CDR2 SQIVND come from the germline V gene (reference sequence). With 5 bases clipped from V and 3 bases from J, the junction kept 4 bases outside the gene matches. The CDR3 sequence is CASSQREGYEQYF. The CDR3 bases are TGTGCCAGTAGTCAGAGGGAGGGCTACGAGCAGTACTTC.

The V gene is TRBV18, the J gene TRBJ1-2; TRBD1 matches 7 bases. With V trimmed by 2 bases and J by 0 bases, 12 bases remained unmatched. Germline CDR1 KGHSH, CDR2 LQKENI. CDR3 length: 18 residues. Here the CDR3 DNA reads TGTGCCAGCTCACCATGGGGACAGAGATTATTAGCTAACTATGGCTACACCTTC. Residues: CASSPWGQRLLANYGYTF.

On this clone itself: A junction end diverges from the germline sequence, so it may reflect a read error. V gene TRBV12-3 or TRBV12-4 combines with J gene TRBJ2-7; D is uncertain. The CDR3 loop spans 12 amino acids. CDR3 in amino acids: CASTQSSYERYF. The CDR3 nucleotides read TGTGCCAGCACCCAAAGCTCCTACGAGCGGTACTTC.

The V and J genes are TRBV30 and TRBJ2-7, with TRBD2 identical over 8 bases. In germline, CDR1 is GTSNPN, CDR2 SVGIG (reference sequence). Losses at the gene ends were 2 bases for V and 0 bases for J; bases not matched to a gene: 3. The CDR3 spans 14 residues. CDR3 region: CAWSSGSFSYEQYF. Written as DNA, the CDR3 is TGTGCCTGGAGTAGCGGGAGTTTCTCCTACGAGCAGTACTTC. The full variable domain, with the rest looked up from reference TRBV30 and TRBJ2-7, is SQTIHQWPATLVQPVGSPLSLECTVEGTSNPNLYWYRQAAGRGLQLLFYSVGIGQISSEVPQNLSASRPQDRQFILSSKKLLLSDSGFYLCAWSSGSFSYEQYFGPGTRLTVT.

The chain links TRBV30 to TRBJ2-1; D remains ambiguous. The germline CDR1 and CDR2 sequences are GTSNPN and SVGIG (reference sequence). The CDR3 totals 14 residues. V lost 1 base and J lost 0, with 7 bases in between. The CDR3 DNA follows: TGTGCCTGGAGTGCCGCGTCCTCCTACAATGAGCAGTTCTTC. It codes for CAWSAASSYNEQFF. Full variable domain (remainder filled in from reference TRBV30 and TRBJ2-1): SQTIHQWPATLVQPVGSPLSLECTVEGTSNPNLYWYRQAAGRGLQLLFYSVGIGQISSEVPQNLSASRPQDRQFILSSKKLLLSDSGFYLCAWSAASSYNEQFFGPGTRLTVL.

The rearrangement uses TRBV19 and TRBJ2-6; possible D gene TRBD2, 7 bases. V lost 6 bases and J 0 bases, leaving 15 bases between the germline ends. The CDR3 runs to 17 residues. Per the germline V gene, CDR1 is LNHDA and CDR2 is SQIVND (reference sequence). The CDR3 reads CASRLGGASSGANVLTF. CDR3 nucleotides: TGTGCCAGTAGGTTAGGGGGGGCTAGCTCTGGGGCCAACGTCCTGACTTTC.

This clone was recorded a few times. CDR3 protein: CATITAGAGISEAFF. In DNA form, the CDR3 reads TGTGCCACCATTACCGCTGGGGCGGGGATCTCTGAAGCTTTCTTT. V usage is TRBV19 and J usage is TRBJ1-1; D possibly corresponds to TRBD1 (5 bases). The V and J ends lost 10 bases and 6 bases respectively, with 24 bases between them. The CDR3 totals 15 residues. Germline V gives CDR1 LNHDA, CDR2 SQIVND (reference sequence).